The T cell receptor (beta chain) described here comes from a study of blood T cell repertoires in COVID-19. Some clones are missing from TCRdb's copy, which holds only in-frame ones; the method was immunoSEQ multiplex PCR. Altogether under 250,000 clones are present, approximately 86% being singletons, with the ten largest covering over 6%. V gave up 2 bases and J gave up 8 bases, with 12 bases separating them. The CDR3 runs to 14 residues. From germline, CDR1 is PRHDT and CDR2 FYEKMQ (reference sequence). V gene TRBV13 combines with J gene TRBJ1-4; D unresolved. The sequenced sample consisted of peripheral blood. The clonotype originates from a woman in her 70s with active or convalescent COVID-19. In nucleotides, the CDR3 is TGTGCCAGCAGCTTAAGAGGGTTTGGGGAAAAACTGTTTTTT. Amino acids: CASSLRGFGEKLFF.